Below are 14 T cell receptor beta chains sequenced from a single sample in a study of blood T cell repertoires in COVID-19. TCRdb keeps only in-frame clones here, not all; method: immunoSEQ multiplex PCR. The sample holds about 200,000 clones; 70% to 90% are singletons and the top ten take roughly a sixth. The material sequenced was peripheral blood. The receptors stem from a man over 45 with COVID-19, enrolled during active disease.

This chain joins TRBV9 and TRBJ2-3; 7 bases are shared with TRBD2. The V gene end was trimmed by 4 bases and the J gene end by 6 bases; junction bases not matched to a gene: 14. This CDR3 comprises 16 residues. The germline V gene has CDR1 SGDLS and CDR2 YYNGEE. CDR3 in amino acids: CASSPRLAEGRDTQYF. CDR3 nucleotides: TGTGCCAGCAGCCCCCGTCTAGCGGAGGGTAGGGATACGCAGTATTTT.

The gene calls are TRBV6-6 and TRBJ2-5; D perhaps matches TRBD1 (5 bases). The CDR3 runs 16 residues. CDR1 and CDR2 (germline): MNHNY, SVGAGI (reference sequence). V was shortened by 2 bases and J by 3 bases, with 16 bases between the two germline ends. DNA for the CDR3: TGTGCCAGCAGTTACCTTGGCAGGCTAGGGGAAGAGACCCAGTACTTC. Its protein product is CASSYLGRLGEETQYF.

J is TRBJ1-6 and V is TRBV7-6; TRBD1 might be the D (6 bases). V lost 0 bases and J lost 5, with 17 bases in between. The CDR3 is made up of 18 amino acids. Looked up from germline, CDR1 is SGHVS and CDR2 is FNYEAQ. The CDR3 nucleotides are TGTGCCAGCAGCTTAGCGCTAATCAGGGGCGCGAATAATTCACCCCTCCACTTT. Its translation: CASSLALIRGANNSPLHF.

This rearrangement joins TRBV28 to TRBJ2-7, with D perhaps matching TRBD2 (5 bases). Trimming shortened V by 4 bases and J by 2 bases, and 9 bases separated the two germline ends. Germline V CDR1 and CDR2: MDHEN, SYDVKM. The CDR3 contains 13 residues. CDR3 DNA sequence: TGTGCCAGCAGTTGGGCCGGGACCTACGAGCAGTACTTC. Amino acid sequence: CASSWAGTYEQYF.

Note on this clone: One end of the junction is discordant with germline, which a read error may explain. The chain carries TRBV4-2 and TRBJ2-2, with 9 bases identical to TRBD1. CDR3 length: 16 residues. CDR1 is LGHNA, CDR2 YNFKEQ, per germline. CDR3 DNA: TGTGCCAGCAGCCAAGAACAGGGGGCGAATACCGGGGAGCTGTTTTTT. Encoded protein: CASSQEQGANTGELFF.

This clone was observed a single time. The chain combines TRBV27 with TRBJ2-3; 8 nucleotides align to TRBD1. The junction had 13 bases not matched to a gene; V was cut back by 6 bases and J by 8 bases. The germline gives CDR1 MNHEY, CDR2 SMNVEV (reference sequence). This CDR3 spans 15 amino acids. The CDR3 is CASSRTGGLVSTQYF. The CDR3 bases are TGTGCCAGCAGCAGAACAGGGGGTTTAGTCAGTACGCAGTATTTT.

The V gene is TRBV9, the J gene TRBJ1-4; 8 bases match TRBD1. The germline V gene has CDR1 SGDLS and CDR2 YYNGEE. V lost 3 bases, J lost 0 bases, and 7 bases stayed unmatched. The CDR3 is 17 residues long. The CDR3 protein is CASSARTGPATNEKLFF. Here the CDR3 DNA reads TGTGCCAGCAGCGCCCGGACAGGGCCTGCAACTAATGAAAAACTGTTTTTT. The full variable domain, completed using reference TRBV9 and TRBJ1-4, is DSGVTQTPKHLITATGQRVTLRCSPRSGDLSVYWYQQSLDQGLQFLIQYYNGEERAKGNILERFSAQQFPDLHSELNLSSLELGDSALYFCASSARTGPATNEKLFFGSGTQLSVL.

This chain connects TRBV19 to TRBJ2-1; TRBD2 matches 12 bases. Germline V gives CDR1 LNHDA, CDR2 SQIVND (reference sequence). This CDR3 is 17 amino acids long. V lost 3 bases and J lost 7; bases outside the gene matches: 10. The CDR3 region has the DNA TGTGCCAGTAGTATCGAAACTCTAGCGGGGGGGCCGAATGAGCAGTTCTTC. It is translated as CASSIETLAGGPNEQFF.

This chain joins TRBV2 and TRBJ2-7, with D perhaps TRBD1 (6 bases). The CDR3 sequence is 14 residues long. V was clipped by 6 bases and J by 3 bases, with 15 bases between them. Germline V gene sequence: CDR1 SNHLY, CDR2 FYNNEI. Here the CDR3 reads CASSGTFSVYEQYF. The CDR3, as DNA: TGTGCCAGCAGCGGGACATTTTCTGTCTACGAGCAGTACTTC.

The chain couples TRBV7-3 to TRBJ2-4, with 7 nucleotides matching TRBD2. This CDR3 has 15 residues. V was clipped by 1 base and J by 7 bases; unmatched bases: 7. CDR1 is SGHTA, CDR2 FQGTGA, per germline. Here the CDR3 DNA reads TGTGCCAGCAGCTTAAACCCGGGACTATCGAACATTCAGTACTTC. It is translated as CASSLNPGLSNIQYF.

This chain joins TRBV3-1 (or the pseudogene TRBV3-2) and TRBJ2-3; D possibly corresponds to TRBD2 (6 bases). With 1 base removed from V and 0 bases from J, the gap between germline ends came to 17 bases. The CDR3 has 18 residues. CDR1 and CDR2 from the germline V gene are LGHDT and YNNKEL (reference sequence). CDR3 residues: CASSQVPGLSGSTDTQYF. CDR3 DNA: TGTGCCAGCAGCCAAGTCCCGGGCCTTAGCGGTAGCACAGATACGCAGTATTTT.

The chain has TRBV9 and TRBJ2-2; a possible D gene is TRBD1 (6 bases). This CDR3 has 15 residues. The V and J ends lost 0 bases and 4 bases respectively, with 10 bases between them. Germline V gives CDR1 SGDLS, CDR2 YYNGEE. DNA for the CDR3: TGTGCCAGCAGCGTAGGAACAGGGATCACCGGGGAGCTGTTTTTT. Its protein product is CASSVGTGITGELFF.

The CDR3 coding sequence is TGTGCCAGCAGCTTAGCGGGCGGGGGTGAGCAGTTCTTC. It is translated as CASSLAGGGEQFF. The V call is TRBV11-2, the J call TRBJ2-1, with 7 bases fitting TRBD2. In germline, CDR1 is SGHAT, CDR2 FQNNGV. Germline trimming cut 1 base from V and 9 bases from J; bases unmatched to any gene: 3. This CDR3 region has 13 residues.

CDR3 DNA: TGTGCCAGCAGCTTAGGGGGGGTAGCTAACTATGGCTACACCTTC. This sequence encodes CASSLGGVANYGYTF. The V and J genes are TRBV7-2 and TRBJ1-2; D is perhaps TRBD1 (5 bases). Per germline, CDR1 SGHTA and CDR2 FQGNSA. The CDR3 contains 15 residues. V shed 1 base and J shed 0 bases, with 9 bases lying between them. The full variable domain, its missing parts supplied by reference TRBV7-2 and TRBJ1-2, is GAGVSQSPSNKVTEKGKDVELRCDPISGHTALYWYRQSLGQGLEFLIYFQGNSAPDKSGLPSDRFSAERTGGSVSTLTIQRTQQEDSAVYLCASSLGGVANYGYTFGSGTRLTVV.